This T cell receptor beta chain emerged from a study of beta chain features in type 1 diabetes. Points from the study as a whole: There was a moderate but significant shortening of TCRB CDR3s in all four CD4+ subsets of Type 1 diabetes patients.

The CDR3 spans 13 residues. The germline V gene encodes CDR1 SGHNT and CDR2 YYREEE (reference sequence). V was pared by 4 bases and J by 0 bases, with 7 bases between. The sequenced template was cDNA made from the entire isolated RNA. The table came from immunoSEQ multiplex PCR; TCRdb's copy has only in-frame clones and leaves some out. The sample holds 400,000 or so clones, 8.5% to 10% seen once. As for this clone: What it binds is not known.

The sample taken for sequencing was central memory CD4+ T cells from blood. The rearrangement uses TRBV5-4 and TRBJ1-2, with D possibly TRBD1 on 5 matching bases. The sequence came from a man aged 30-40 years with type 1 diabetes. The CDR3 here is CASSETANYGYTF. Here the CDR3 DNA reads TGTGCCAGCAGCGAGACAGCTAACTATGGCTACACCTTC.